This T cell receptor (beta chain) originates from a study of cytomegalovirus exposure and HLA in healthy donors. As regards this clone: Its antigen remains unknown.

General observations from the study: Earlier analysis found most TCR beta V segments productive about 87% or about 30% of the time. Cytomegalovirus status, reportedly, was diagnosed with high specificity and sensitivity by the classifier.

Between the trimmed V and J ends, which lost 3 bases and 7 bases, there was a span of 12 bases. The CDR3 covers 13 residues. The germline V gene encodes CDR1 SNHLY and CDR2 FYNNEI. The PCR contained 60 Vbeta and 13 Jbeta primers. Sequencing used immunoSEQ multiplex PCR; TCRdb keeps in-frame clones, though not all of them. The repertoire holds more than 80,000 clones, with around nine tenths as singletons. This sequence originates from a man aged 30-40 years in good health and CMV-seropositive. This rearrangement joins TRBV2 to TRBJ2-5, with D perhaps matching TRBD2 (7 bases). Sequenced sample: PBMCs. CDR3 sequence reads: CASSEEGGGTQYF. The CDR3 DNA reads as TGTGCCAGCAGTGAGGAGGGAGGGGGGACCCAGTACTTC.